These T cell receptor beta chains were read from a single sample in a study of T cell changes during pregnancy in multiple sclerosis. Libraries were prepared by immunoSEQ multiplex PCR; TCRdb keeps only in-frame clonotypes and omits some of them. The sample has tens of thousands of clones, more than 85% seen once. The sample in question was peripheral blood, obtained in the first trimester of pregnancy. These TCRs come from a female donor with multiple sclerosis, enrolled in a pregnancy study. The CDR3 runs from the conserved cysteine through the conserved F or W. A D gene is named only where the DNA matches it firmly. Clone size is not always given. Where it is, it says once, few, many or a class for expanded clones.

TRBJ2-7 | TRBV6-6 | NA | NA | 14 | TGTGCCAGCAGTTACTCAGAACAACCCTACGAGCAGTACTTC | CASSYSEQPYEQYF
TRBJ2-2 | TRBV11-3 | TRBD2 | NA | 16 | TGTGCCAGCAGCCAACGGGGGGGGAAAAGCACCGGGGAGCTGTTTTTT | CASSQRGGKSTGELFF
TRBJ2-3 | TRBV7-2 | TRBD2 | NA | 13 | TGTGCCAGCAGCTCCGATGCGGGGGTGGCGCAGTATTTT | CASSSDAGVAQYF
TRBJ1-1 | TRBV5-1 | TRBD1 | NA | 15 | TGCGCCAGCAGCTATTCAGGACAGGGGGGGACTGAAGCTTTCTTT | CASSYSGQGGTEAFF
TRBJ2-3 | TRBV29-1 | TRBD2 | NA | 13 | TGCAGCGTCGCCGGGACTAGAGAAGATACGCAGTATTTT | CSVAGTREDTQYF
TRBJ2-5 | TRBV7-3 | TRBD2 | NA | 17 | TGTGCCAGCAGCTTTGGGACTAGCGGGGTAGAAGGGGAGACCCAGTACTTC | CASSFGTSGVEGETQYF
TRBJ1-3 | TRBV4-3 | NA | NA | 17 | TGCGCCAGCAGCCAAGATAGGATGCGACTCTCTGGAAACACCATATATTTT | CASSQDRMRLSGNTIYF
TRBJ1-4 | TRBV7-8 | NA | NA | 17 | TGTGCCAGCAGCTTACAGGTCACGGACAGATATAATGAAAAACTGTTTTTT | CASSLQVTDRYNEKLFF
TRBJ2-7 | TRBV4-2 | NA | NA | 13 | TGTGCCAGCAGCCAAGGCCACGGGGTCGAGCAGTACTTC | CASSQGHGVEQYF
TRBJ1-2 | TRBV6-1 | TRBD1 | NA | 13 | TGTGCCAGCAGTGAACGGACAGGCTATGGCTACACCTTC | CASSERTGYGYTF
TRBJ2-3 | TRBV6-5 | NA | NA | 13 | TGTGCCAGCAGTTACGTAACGGCAGATACGCAGTATTTT | CASSYVTADTQYF
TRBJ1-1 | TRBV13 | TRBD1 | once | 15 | TGTGCCAGCAGCTCGGACAGGGCCCAGAACACTGAAGCTTTCTTT | CASSSDRAQNTEAFF
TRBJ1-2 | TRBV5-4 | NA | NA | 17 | TGTGCCAGCAGCTTGGCAGTGGTTATAACAGGGAAGTCTGGCTACACCTTC | CASSLAVVITGKSGYTF
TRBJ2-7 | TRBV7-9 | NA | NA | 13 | TGTGCCAGCAGCTTACCAACGGTCACCCACCAGTACTTC | CASSLPTVTHQYF
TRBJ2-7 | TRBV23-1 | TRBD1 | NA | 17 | TGCGCCAGCAGTTACCTTAAATCGGGACAGAAACCTTACGAGCAGTACTTC | CASSYLKSGQKPYEQYF
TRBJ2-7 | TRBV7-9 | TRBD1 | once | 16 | TGTGCCAGCAGCTTAGTAGTAGGACAGGCATCTCTCGAGCAGTACTTC | CASSLVVGQASLEQYF
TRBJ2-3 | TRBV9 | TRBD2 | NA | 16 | TGTGCCAGCAGCGTAGGGGGGGGTAAATTGACAGATACGCAGTATTTT | CASSVGGGKLTDTQYF
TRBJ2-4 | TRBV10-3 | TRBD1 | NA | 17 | TGTGCCATCAGTGATGGGTCAGGGGGCGCCGCCAAAAACATTCAGTACTTC | CAISDGSGGAAKNIQYF
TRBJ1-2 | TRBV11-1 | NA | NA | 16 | TGTGCCAGCAGCCCAGTAGGGCACAGGGTTGAGGATGGCTACACCTTC | CASSPVGHRVEDGYTF
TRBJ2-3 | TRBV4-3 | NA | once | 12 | TGCGCCAGCAGCCAAGACAGGTACACGCAGTATTTT | CASSQDRYTQYF
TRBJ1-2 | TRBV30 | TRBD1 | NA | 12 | TGTGCCTGGCAGGACAGGGCAGAAGGCTACACCTTC | CAWQDRAEGYTF
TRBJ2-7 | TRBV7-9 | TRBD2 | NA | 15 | TGTGCCAGCAGCCAAGGCCCAGGGAGGGCCTACGAGCAGTACTTC | CASSQGPGRAYEQYF
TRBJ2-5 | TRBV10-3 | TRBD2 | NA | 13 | TGTGCCATCGGGACTAGCGGGGGGGAGACCCAGTACTTC | CAIGTSGGETQYF
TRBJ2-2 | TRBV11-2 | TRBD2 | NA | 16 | TGTGCCAGCAGCCTGGTAGGACTAGCGGTTTTCGGGGAGCTGTTTTTT | CASSLVGLAVFGELFF
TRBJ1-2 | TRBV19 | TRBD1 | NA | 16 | TGTGCCAGTAGTCCGTACCCGACAGGGGCTGGCTATGGCTACACCTTC | CASSPYPTGAGYGYTF
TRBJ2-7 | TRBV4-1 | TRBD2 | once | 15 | TGCGCCAGCAGTCGGACTAGCGGGGTTGGCTACGAGCAGTACTTC | CASSRTSGVGYEQYF
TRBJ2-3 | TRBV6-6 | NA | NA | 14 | TGTGCCAGCAGTTACGGAGGGGGCCGAGATACGCAGTATTTT | CASSYGGGRDTQYF
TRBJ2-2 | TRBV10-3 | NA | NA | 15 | TGTGCCATCAGGATCGACAGCAGAGACACCGGGGAGCTGTTTTTT | CAIRIDSRDTGELFF
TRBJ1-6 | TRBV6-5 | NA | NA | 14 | TGTGCCAGCGCCCGGGGAGGGAATTCTTCACCCCTCCACTTT | CASARGGNSSPLHF
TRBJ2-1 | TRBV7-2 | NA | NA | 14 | TGTGCCAGCAGGCTACGGGGGTACTACAATGAGCAGTTCTTC | CASRLRGYYNEQFF
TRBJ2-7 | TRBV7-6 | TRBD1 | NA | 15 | TGTGCCAGCAGCTTAGAACAGGGGGCCGCCTACGAGCAGTACTTC | CASSLEQGAAYEQYF
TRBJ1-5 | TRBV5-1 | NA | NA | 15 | TGCGCCAGCAGCTTGGAATGGGGGAGGGAGTGGAGCGGGCATTTT | CASSLEWGREWSGHF